This T cell receptor beta chain is from a study of blood T cells in healthy people across ages. This clonotype was seen a handful of times. Primed by a sample-barcoded 5' primer and a J-beta primer mix, a second PCR proceeded for about 6 to 11 cycles. Every cDNA molecule carried a tag from a template-switch adaptor bearing 12 random nucleotides. Every sample produced at least 2.5 million CDR3-containing paired-end reads. TCRdb recomputed calls from the 5' RACE reads with MiXCR, one row per CDR3 protein. The table shows about 780,000 distinct CDR3 sequences, with roughly 24% occurring only once. V was cut by 6 bases and J by 1 base, with 14 bases left in between. There are 15 residues in the CDR3. This sample also belongs to another study, concerning T cells of mothers and their children. As reported in that work: Samples were obtained from a few healthy Caucasian mothers and their six children. Per mother, over 9 million TCR beta CDR3 reads were obtained; per child, approximately 3 million.

The sample comprised blood. This chain connects TRBV12-3 or TRBV12-4 to TRBJ2-3, with D tentatively TRBD1 or TRBD2 (5 bases each). The TCR comes from a boy aged 5-17 years in good health. The CDR3, as DNA: TGTGCCAGCAGGTCGGGACGACGGGGCACAGATACGCAGTATTTT. This encodes CASRSGRRGTDTQYF.